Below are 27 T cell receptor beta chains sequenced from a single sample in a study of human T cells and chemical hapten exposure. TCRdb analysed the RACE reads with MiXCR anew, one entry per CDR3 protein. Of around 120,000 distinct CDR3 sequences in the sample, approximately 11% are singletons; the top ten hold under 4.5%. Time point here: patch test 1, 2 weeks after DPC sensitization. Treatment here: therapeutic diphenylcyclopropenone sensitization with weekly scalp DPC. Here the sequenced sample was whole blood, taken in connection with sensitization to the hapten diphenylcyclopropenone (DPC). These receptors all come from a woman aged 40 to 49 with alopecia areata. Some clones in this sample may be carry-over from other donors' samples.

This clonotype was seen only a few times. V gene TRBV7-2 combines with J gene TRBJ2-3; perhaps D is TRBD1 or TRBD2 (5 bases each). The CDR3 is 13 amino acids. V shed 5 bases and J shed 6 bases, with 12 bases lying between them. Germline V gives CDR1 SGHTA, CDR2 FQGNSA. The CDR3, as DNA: TGTGCCAGCAGCCCGACGGGGCGGGATACGCAGTATTTT. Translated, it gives CASSPTGRDTQYF.

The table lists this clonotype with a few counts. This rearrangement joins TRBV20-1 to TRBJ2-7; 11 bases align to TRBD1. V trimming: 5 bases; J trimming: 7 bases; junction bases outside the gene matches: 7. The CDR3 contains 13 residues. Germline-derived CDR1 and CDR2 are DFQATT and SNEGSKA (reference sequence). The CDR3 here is CSAAGTGGKEQYF. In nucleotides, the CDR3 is TGCAGTGCTGCCGGGACAGGGGGGAAAGAGCAGTACTTC.

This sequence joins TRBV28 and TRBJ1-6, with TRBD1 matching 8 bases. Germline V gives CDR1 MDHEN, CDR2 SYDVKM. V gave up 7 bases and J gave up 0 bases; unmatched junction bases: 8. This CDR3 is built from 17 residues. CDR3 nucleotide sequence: TGTGCCAGCACTAGCCGGGACAGGAGCTCCTATAATTCACCCCTCCACTTT. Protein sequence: CASTSRDRSSYNSPLHF. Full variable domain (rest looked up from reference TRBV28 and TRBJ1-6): DVKVTQSSRYLVKRTGEKVFLECVQDMDHENMFWYRQDPGLGLRLIYFSYDVKMKEKGDIPEGYSVSREKKERFSLILESASTNQTSMYLCASTSRDRSSYNSPLHFGNGTRLTVT.

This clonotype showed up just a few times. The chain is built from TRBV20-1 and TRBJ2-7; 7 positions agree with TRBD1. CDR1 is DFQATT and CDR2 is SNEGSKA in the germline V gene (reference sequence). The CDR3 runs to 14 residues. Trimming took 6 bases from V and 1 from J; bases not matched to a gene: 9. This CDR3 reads CSAYDRVWSYEQYF. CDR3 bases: TGCAGTGCATACGACAGGGTTTGGTCCTACGAGCAGTACTTC.

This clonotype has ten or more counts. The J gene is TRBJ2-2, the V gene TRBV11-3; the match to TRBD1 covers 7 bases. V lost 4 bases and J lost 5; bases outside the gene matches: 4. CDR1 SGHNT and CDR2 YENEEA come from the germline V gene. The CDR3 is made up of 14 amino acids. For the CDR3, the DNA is TGTGCCAGCAGCTCGTACAGGGGAACCGGGGAGCTGTTTTTT. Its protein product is CASSSYRGTGELFF.

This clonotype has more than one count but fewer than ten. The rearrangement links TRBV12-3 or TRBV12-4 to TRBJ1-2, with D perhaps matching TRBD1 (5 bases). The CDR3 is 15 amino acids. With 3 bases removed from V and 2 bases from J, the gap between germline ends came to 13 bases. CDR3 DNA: TGTGCCAGCAGTTTTAATCGGGGGTCCAACTATGGCTACACCTTC. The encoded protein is CASSFNRGSNYGYTF.

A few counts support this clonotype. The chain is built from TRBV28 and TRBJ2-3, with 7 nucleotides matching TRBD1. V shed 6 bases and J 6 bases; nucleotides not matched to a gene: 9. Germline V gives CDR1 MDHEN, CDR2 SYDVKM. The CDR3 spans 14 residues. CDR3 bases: TGTGCCAGCAGCGAGACCGGGACAGCTGATACGCAGTATTTT. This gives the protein CASSETGTADTQYF.

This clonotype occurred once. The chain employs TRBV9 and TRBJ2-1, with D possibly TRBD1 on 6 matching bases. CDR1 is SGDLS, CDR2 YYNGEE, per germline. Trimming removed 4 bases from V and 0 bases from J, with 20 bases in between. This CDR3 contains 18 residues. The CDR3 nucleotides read TGTGCCAGCAGCCAGACGCGTGGGGGCGGTTTCTCCTACAATGAGCAGTTCTTC. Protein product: CASSQTRGGGFSYNEQFF. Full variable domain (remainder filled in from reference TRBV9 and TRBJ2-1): DSGVTQTPKHLITATGQRVTLRCSPRSGDLSVYWYQQSLDQGLQFLIQYYNGEERAKGNILERFSAQQFPDLHSELNLSSLELGDSALYFCASSQTRGGGFSYNEQFFGPGTRLTVL.

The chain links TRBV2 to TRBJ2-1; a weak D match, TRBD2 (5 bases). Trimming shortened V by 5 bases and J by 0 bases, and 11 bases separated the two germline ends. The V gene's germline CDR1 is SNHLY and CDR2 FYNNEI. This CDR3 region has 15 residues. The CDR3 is CASSKGRGSYNEQFF. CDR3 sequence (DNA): TGTGCCAGCAGTAAGGGCCGGGGCTCCTACAATGAGCAGTTCTTC.

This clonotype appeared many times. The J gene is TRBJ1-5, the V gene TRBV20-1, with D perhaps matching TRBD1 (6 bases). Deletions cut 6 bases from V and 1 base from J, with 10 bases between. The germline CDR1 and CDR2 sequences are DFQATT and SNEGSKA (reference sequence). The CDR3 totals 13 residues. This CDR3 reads CSAGGPSNQPQHF. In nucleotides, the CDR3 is TGCAGTGCGGGGGGGCCAAGCAATCAGCCCCAGCATTTT.

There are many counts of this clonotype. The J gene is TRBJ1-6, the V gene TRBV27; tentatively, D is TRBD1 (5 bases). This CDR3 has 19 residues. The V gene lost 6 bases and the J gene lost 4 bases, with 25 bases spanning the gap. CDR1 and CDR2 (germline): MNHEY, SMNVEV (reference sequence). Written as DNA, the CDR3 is TGTGCCAGCAGGCCTTACCCCGCCCCCGGGACGGATTATAATTCACCCCTCCACTTT. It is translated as CASRPYPAPGTDYNSPLHF.

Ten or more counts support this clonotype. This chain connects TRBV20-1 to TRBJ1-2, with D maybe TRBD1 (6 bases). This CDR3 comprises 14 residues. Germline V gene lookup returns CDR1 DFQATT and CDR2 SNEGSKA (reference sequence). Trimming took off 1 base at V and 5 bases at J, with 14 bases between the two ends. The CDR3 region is CSARGLTGYYGYTF. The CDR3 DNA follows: TGCAGTGCTAGAGGGTTGACAGGCTATTATGGCTACACCTTC.

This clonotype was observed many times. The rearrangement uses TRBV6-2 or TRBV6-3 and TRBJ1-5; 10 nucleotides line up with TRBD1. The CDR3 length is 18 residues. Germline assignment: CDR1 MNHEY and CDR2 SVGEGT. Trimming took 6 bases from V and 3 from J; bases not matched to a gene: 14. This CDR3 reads CASSYALGTGAINQPQHF. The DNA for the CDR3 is TGTGCCAGCAGCTACGCATTGGGGACAGGGGCCATCAATCAGCCCCAGCATTTT.

CDR3 protein: CASSLLPNMNTEAFF. The CDR3 bases are TGTGCCAGCAGCTTGCTCCCAAACATGAACACTGAAGCTTTCTTT. The chain recombines TRBV5-5 with TRBJ1-1, with D unresolved. This CDR3 is 15 amino acids long. The germline gives CDR1 SGHKS, CDR2 YYEKEE (reference sequence). Deletions cut 1 base from V and 0 bases from J, with 10 bases between.

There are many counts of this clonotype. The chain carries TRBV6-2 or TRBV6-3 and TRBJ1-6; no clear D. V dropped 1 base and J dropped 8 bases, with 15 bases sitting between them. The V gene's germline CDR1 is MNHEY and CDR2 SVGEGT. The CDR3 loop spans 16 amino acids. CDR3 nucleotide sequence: TGTGCCAGCAGTTACTTGTCACTCCGGTCGGATTCACCCCTCCACTTT. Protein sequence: CASSYLSLRSDSPLHF.

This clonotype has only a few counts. In DNA, the CDR3 is TGTGCCAGCAGAGCTAACACAGGCGGAGGGACTGAAGCTTTCTTT. Translated: CASRANTGGGTEAFF. The chain recombines TRBV28 with TRBJ1-1; D is perhaps TRBD1 (5 bases). The V end was cut by 6 bases, the J end by 5 bases, with 19 bases between. The CDR3 totals 15 residues. Germline lookup yields CDR1 MDHEN and CDR2 SYDVKM.

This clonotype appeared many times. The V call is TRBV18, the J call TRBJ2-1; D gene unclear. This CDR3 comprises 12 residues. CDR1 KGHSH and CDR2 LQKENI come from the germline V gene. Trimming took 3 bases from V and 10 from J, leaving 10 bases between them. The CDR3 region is CASSPLVEEQFF. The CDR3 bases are TGTGCCAGCTCACCCTTGGTGGAGGAGCAGTTCTTC. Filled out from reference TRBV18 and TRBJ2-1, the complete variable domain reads NAGVMQNPRHLVRRRGQEARLRCSPMKGHSHVYWYRQLPEEGLKFMVYLQKENIIDESGMPKERFSAEFPKEGPSILRIQQVVRGDSAAYFCASSPLVEEQFFGPGTRLTVL.

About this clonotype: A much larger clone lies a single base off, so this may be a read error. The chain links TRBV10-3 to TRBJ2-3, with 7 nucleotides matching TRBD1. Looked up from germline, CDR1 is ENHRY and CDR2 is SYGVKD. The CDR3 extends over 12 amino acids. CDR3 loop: CAISVGTVTQYF. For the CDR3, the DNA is TGTGCCATCAGTGTGGGGACAGTTACGCAGTATTTT.

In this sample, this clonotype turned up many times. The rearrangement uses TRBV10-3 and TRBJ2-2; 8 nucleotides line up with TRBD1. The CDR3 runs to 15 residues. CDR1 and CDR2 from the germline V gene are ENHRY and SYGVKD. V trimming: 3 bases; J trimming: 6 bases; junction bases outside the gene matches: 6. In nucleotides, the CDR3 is TGTGCCATCAGTGATGGACAGGGTCGGGCCGGGGAGCTGTTTTTT. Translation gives CAISDGQGRAGELFF.

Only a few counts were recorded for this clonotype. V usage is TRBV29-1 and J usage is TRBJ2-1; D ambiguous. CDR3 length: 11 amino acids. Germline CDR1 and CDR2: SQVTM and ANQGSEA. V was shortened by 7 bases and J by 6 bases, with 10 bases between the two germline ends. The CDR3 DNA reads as TGCAGCGCCGAACTGAGCAATGAGCAGTTCTTC. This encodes CSAELSNEQFF.

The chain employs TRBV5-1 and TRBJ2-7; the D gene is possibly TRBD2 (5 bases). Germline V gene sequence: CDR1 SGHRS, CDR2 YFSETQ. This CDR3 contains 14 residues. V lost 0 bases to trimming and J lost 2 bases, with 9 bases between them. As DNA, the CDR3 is TGCGCCAGCAGCTTGGGGCGGGCTACCTACGAGCAGTACTTC. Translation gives CASSLGRATYEQYF.

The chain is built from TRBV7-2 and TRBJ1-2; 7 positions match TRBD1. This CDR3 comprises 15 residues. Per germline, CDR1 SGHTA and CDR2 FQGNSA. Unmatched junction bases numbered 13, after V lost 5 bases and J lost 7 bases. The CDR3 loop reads CTSSPRDSSFSGYTF. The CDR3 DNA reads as TGTACCAGCAGCCCCAGGGACAGCTCCTTCTCTGGCTACACCTTC.

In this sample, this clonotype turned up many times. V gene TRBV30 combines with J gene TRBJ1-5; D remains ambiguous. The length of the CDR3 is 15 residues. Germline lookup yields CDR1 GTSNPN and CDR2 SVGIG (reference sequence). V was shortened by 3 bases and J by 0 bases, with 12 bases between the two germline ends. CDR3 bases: TGTGCCTGGAGCCAACACTTCAATAGCAATCAGCCCCAGCATTTT. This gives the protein CAWSQHFNSNQPQHF.

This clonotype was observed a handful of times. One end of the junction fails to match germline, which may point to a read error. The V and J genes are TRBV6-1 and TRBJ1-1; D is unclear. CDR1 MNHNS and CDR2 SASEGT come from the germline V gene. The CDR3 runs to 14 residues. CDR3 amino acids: CASSTRKGDTEAFF. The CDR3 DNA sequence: TGTGCCAGCAGTACCCGGAAGGGAGACACTGAAGCCTTCTTT.

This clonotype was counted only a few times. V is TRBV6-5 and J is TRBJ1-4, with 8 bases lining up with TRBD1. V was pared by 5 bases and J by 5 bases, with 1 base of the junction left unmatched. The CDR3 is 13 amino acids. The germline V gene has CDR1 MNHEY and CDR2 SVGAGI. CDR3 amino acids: CASSRDRNEKLFF. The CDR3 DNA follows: TGTGCCAGCAGTCGGGACAGGAATGAAAAACTGTTTTTT.

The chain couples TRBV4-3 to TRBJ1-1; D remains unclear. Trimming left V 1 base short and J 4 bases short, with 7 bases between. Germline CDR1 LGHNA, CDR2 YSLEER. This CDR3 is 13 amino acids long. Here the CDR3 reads CASSQVGGTEAFF. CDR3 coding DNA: TGCGCCAGCAGCCAAGTTGGCGGCACTGAAGCTTTCTTT.

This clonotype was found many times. The CDR3 region is CASSAAPYEQYF. The CDR3 DNA is TGTGCCAGCAGTGCAGCCCCCTACGAGCAGTACTTC. The rearrangement joins TRBV28 to TRBJ2-7; no definite D call. Trimming cost V 5 bases and J 2 bases, with 7 bases left between them. CDR3 length: 12 residues. CDR1 is MDHEN and CDR2 is SYDVKM in the germline V gene.